Presented here are 27 T cell receptor beta chains from one specimen sequenced in a study of blood T cell repertoires in COVID-19. Assay used: immunoSEQ multiplex PCR; TCRdb lists only in-frame clones, some missing. The sample shows more than 100,000 clones, roughly 79% of them seen only once. The source material was peripheral blood. The receptor source for this set is a woman in her sixties with active or convalescent COVID-19.

The chain employs TRBV6-5 and TRBJ1-5, with 7 bases identical to TRBD1. The V gene's germline CDR1 is MNHEY and CDR2 SVGAGI. The CDR3 spans 14 residues. V shed 6 bases and J 3 bases; nucleotides not matched to a gene: 5. The CDR3 sequence: CASSLTGTNQPQHF. Here the CDR3 DNA reads TGTGCCAGCAGCTTGACAGGGACCAATCAGCCCCAGCATTTT.

This rearrangement joins TRBV5-1 to TRBJ2-5; 8 nucleotides match TRBD2. The CDR3 has 14 residues. From germline, CDR1 is SGHRS and CDR2 YFSETQ. Unmatched junction bases numbered 2, after V lost 2 bases and J lost 2 bases. The DNA for the CDR3 is TGCGCCAGCAGCTTACGGGGGGGTCAAGAGACCCAGTACTTC. Amino acids: CASSLRGGQETQYF.

This sequence joins TRBV2 and TRBJ2-2; D is possibly TRBD1 (6 bases). Germline V gene data show CDR1 as SNHLY and CDR2 as FYNNEI. This CDR3 spans 15 amino acids. V was cut by 4 bases and J by 2 bases, with 11 bases left in between. The CDR3 nucleotides read TGTGCCAGCAGTGTGCTACAGGGCAACACCGGGGAGCTGTTTTTT. It specifies CASSVLQGNTGELFF.

The genes are TRBV4-2 and TRBJ2-2, with 9 bases matching TRBD2. The CDR3 spans 19 residues. Per germline, CDR1 LGHNA and CDR2 YNFKEQ. With 6 bases clipped from V and 0 bases from J, the junction kept 14 bases outside the gene matches. The CDR3 nucleotides read TGTGCCAGCAGTACACTAGCGGGCCTTCTTAGCGCGAACACCGGGGAGCTGTTTTTT. This translates into CASSTLAGLLSANTGELFF.

This sequence joins TRBV19 and TRBJ2-7; TRBD1 matches at 8 bases. With 11 bases clipped from V and 3 bases from J, the junction kept 27 bases outside the gene matches. Germline V gives CDR1 LNHDA, CDR2 SQIVND (reference sequence). The CDR3 extends over 19 amino acids. In DNA form, the CDR3 reads TGTGCCGGGTCAAATCAGGGGGCGGTTGGATCATGGTTTTTCTACGAGCAGTACTTC. It specifies CAGSNQGAVGSWFFYEQYF. The full variable domain, completed using reference TRBV19 and TRBJ2-7, is DGGITQSPKYLFRKEGQNVTLSCEQNLNHDAMYWYRQDPGQGLRLIYYSQIVNDFQKGDIAEGYSVSREKKESFPLTVTSAQKNPTAFYLCAGSNQGAVGSWFFYEQYFGPGTRLTVT.

This clone was counted only a few times. The chain links TRBV27 to TRBJ1-3; possibly TRBD1 for D (5 bases). Germline V gene lookup returns CDR1 MNHEY and CDR2 SMNVEV (reference sequence). This CDR3 spans 15 amino acids. The V end was cut by 2 bases, the J end by 0 bases, with 8 bases between. CDR3 amino acids: CASSLQGLSGNTIYF. CDR3 nucleotides: TGTGCCAGCAGTTTACAGGGTCTCTCTGGAAACACCATATATTTT.

This clone came up a few times. The chain employs TRBV6-5 and TRBJ1-1; D gene uncertain. The germline CDR1 and CDR2 sequences are MNHEY and SVGAGI. The CDR3 covers 13 residues. V was shortened by 4 bases and J by 5 bases, with 11 bases between the two germline ends. CDR3 amino acids: CASSSLGRTEAFF. Here the CDR3 DNA reads TGTGCCAGCAGTTCCCTGGGGAGGACTGAAGCTTTCTTT.

V gene TRBV7-2 combines with J gene TRBJ2-7, with D possibly being TRBD2 (5 bases). The length of the CDR3 is 14 residues. CDR1 is SGHTA, CDR2 FQGNSA, per germline. Trimming removed 3 bases at V and 3 bases at J, with 12 bases between. This CDR3 reads CASSFGSADYEQYF. For the CDR3, the DNA is TGTGCCAGCAGCTTTGGGAGCGCGGACTACGAGCAGTACTTC.

The rearrangement joins TRBV6-1 to TRBJ2-3; D is undetermined. The CDR3 has 14 residues. CDR1 is MNHNS and CDR2 is SASEGT in the germline V gene. V lost 2 bases, J lost 3 bases, and 9 bases lay in between. The CDR3 loop is CASSEFQVTDTQYF. The DNA for the CDR3 is TGTGCCAGCAGTGAATTCCAGGTGACAGATACGCAGTATTTT.

CDR3 sequence reads: CASSRGTGREKEKLFF. The CDR3 DNA sequence: TGTGCCAGCAGCCGCGGGACAGGGAGAGAGAAGGAAAAACTGTTTTTT. J is TRBJ1-4 and V is TRBV5-6; TRBD1 agrees at 9 bases. The CDR3 is 16 residues long. Germline CDR1 and CDR2: SGHDT and YYEEEE. V was clipped by 4 bases and J by 8 bases; unmatched bases: 12.

This chain connects TRBV2 to TRBJ2-3; 11 positions agree with TRBD2. The germline V gene encodes CDR1 SNHLY and CDR2 FYNNEI. The ends lost 5 bases at V and 2 bases at J; junction bases unmatched: 3. The CDR3 has 15 residues. CDR3 residues: CASSTSGGYTDTQYF. CDR3 bases: TGTGCCAGCAGTACTAGCGGGGGATACACAGATACGCAGTATTTT.

The chain combines TRBV6-4 with TRBJ1-2; TRBD1 agrees at 7 bases. The junction had 7 bases not matched to a gene; V was cut back by 6 bases and J by 0 bases. Germline V gene lookup returns CDR1 MRHNA and CDR2 SNTAGT. This CDR3 has 15 amino acids. As DNA, the CDR3 is TGTGCCAGCAGAGACGGCGGGACAGCTAACTATGGCTACACCTTC. Protein sequence: CASRDGGTANYGYTF.

This chain connects TRBV10-3 to TRBJ1-5; 11 bases line up with TRBD1. V lost 6 bases, J lost 0 bases, and 7 bases stayed unmatched. Germline loops: CDR1 ENHRY, CDR2 SYGVKD. The CDR3 consists of 17 residues. The CDR3 protein is CAISASGQGGSNQPQHF. CDR3 coding DNA: TGTGCCATCAGCGCCTCGGGACAGGGGGGTAGCAATCAGCCCCAGCATTTT.

This clone was picked up a small number of times. The V gene is TRBV6-5, the J gene TRBJ1-2; 8 bases map to TRBD1. Germline-derived CDR1 and CDR2 are MNHEY and SVGAGI. CDR3 length: 15 residues. The junction had 9 bases not matched to a gene; V was cut back by 8 bases and J by 1 base. The CDR3 loop is CASATGTGVNYGYTF. The CDR3 nucleotides read TGTGCCAGCGCGACGGGGACAGGAGTTAACTATGGCTACACCTTC.

This clone was counted a single time. The V call is TRBV5-1, the J call TRBJ2-1, with TRBD1 matching 8 bases. In germline, CDR1 is SGHRS, CDR2 YFSETQ. V trimming: 2 bases; J trimming: 5 bases; junction bases outside the gene matches: 6. The CDR3 totals 15 residues. The CDR3 bases are TGCGCCAGCAGCTTCCAGGGGGCCAAAAACAATGAGCAGTTCTTC. Translation gives CASSFQGAKNNEQFF.

The chain is built from TRBV6-6 and TRBJ2-1; D is ambiguous. CDR3 size: 15 residues. V lost 2 bases to trimming and J lost 0 bases, with 8 bases between them. CDR1 and CDR2 (germline): MNHNY, SVGAGI (reference sequence). CDR3 DNA: TGTGCCAGCAGTTACGCACAGAGCTCCTACAATGAGCAGTTCTTC. Its translation: CASSYAQSSYNEQFF.

The rearrangement links TRBV4-1 to TRBJ2-3; 8 bases match TRBD1. The length of the CDR3 is 16 residues. Germline V lookup: CDR1 MGHRA, CDR2 YSYEKL. The V and J ends lost 5 bases and 0 bases, in that order; junction bases with no gene match: 7. This CDR3 reads CASSSFRGRSTDTQYF. The CDR3 region has the DNA TGCGCCAGCAGCTCATTCAGGGGGCGTAGCACAGATACGCAGTATTTT.

This sequence joins TRBV12-3 or TRBV12-4 and TRBJ2-7; the D gene is possibly TRBD1 (5 bases). This CDR3 contains 13 residues. The ends were cut back, 1 base at V and 1 base at J, with 5 bases in the middle. CDR3 loop: CASSLGQSYEQYF. CDR3 sequence (DNA): TGTGCCAGCAGTTTAGGACAGTCCTACGAGCAGTACTTC.

J is TRBJ1-1 and V is TRBV11-2, with a tentative D call TRBD1 (6 bases). Germline V gene lookup returns CDR1 SGHAT and CDR2 FQNNGV. The CDR3 runs to 14 residues. The V end lost 3 bases, the J end lost 4 bases, and 12 bases lay between the germline ends. The CDR3 sequence is CASSLRVQGTEAFF. DNA for the CDR3: TGTGCCAGCAGCTTGCGGGTACAGGGCACTGAAGCTTTCTTT.

Here the CDR3 DNA reads TGTGCCAGCAGCTTTTCGGGGGAAGGCGAGCAGTACTTC. Encoded protein: CASSFSGEGEQYF. This chain links TRBV5-5 with TRBJ2-7; a weak D match, TRBD2 (6 bases). V was clipped by 2 bases and J by 6 bases, with 12 bases between them. The length of the CDR3 is 13 residues. CDR1 is SGHKS, CDR2 YYEKEE, per germline (reference sequence).

The chain uses TRBV3-1 (or the pseudogene TRBV3-2) and TRBJ2-5; tentatively, D is TRBD1 (6 bases). The germline V and J ends were trimmed by 5 bases and 2 bases, with 12 bases remaining between them. Germline-derived CDR1 and CDR2 are LGHDT and YNNKEL (reference sequence). This CDR3 is built from 14 residues. Here the CDR3 DNA reads TGTGCCAGCAGCGTCTGGGGGACACAAGAGACCCAGTACTTC. Translating it yields CASSVWGTQETQYF.

V is TRBV4-1 and J is TRBJ1-5; D is possibly TRBD1 (5 bases). CDR3 length: 17 amino acids. The germline V and J ends were trimmed by 0 bases and 1 base, with 13 bases remaining between them. Germline V gene data show CDR1 as MGHRA and CDR2 as YSYEKL. The CDR3 nucleotides read TGCGCCAGCAGCCAAGATCCGGGGAGGGGCAGCAATCAGCCCCAGCATTTT. It is translated as CASSQDPGRGSNQPQHF.

V usage is TRBV15 and J usage is TRBJ2-7, with 9 nucleotides matching TRBD2. The V gene end was trimmed by 5 bases and the J gene end by 4 bases; junction bases not matched to a gene: 6. The CDR3 extends over 14 amino acids. The V gene's germline CDR1 is LNHNV and CDR2 YYDKDF (reference sequence). The CDR3: CATSPRRGGYEQYF. CDR3 nucleotide sequence: TGTGCCACCAGCCCCCGGCGGGGGGGATACGAGCAGTACTTC.

This chain uses TRBV6-1 with TRBJ2-3, with 7 positions matching TRBD2. V lost 2 bases and J lost 3; bases outside the gene matches: 5. Germline loops: CDR1 MNHNS, CDR2 SASEGT. The CDR3 spans 15 residues. The chain's CDR3 is CASSESLGGTDTQYF. The CDR3 DNA reads as TGTGCCAGCAGTGAAAGTTTGGGGGGGACAGATACGCAGTATTTT.

Only a few counts were recorded for this clone. The chain carries TRBV27 and TRBJ1-6; no firm D call. Deletions cut 6 bases from V and 10 bases from J, with 16 bases between. Germline values: CDR1 MNHEY, CDR2 SMNVEV (reference sequence). There are 14 residues in the CDR3. CDR3 sequence: CASSRLREESPLHF. The CDR3 region has the DNA TGTGCCAGCAGCCGCCTTAGGGAGGAATCACCCCTCCACTTT.

The gene calls are TRBV6-5 and TRBJ2-2; 9 nucleotides line up with TRBD1. This CDR3 region has 14 residues. From germline, CDR1 is MNHEY and CDR2 SVGAGI. The V and J ends lost 6 bases and 9 bases, in that order; junction bases with no gene match: 8. CDR3 in amino acids: CASRIDRGARELFF. The CDR3 nucleotides are TGTGCCAGCAGGATTGACAGGGGGGCGAGGGAGCTGTTTTTT.

The chain is built from TRBV6-6 and TRBJ1-6, with TRBD1 as a possible D gene (6 bases). Germline values: CDR1 MNHNY, CDR2 SVGAGI (reference sequence). V gave up 10 bases and J gave up 6 bases, with 22 bases separating them. The CDR3 sequence is 16 residues long. In DNA, the CDR3 is TGTGCCACTCAGGGTACAACACAGGGATCTAATTCACCCCTCCACTTT. Translated: CATQGTTQGSNSPLHF.